This TCR beta chain was sequenced in a study of T cell responses to AZD1222 COVID-19 vaccine. Study results and caveats: The donor group comprised mostly white British people and more females; the analysis possibly underestimated clonal diversity.

Concerning this clone: Its specificity is unknown.

Libraries were prepared by immunoSEQ multiplex PCR; TCRdb keeps only in-frame clonotypes and omits some of them. The sample yields 90,000 to 120,000 clones, 70% to 90% seen once. The ends were cut back, 1 base at V and 5 bases at J, with 8 bases in the middle. CDR3 length: 13 amino acids. The germline V gene encodes CDR1 WNHNN and CDR2 SYGVQD (reference sequence). The specimen comprised peripheral blood, sampled 28 days after the second AZD1222 dose. This receptor was taken from an adult who received the AZD1222 COVID-19 vaccine. This chain connects TRBV10-1 to TRBJ1-1; D gene uncertain. The chain's CDR3 is CASSEFARTEAFF. CDR3 coding DNA: TGCGCCAGCAGTGAGTTCGCGCGGACTGAAGCTTTCTTT.